The T cell receptor (beta chain) under discussion was sequenced for a study of shared clonotypes between healthy human individuals. Study results and limitations: Estimated richness was generally greater in naive than memory subsets. What rarefaction showed was incomplete sorted-subset sequencing despite large depth.

Points on this clone: Its specificity is not known.

Once extracted for a subset, genomic DNA was divided evenly among several immunoSEQ plates. Source study methods: Filtering differed for immunoSEQ, which gave only junction sequences without quality scores. Repertoires were generated with immunoSEQ multiplex PCR, while TCRdb's copy carries only in-frame clones and drops some. V and J calls and clone size follow that table, whereas D and trimming were derived from the DNA. The table has approximately 2,200,000 clones, roughly 91% seen once. Germline V gene lookup returns CDR1 SGHRS and CDR2 YFSETQ. V lost 4 bases to trimming and J lost 7 bases; unmatched junction nucleotides: 13. This CDR3 is built from 18 residues. As defined, naive CD8 cells were CD45RO-negative and positively selected for CCR7, with terminally differentiated effector memory CD45RA+ cells excluded.

This chain connects TRBV5-1 to TRBJ2-1, with TRBD2 matching over 14 bases. Input material: naive CD8+ T cells from PBMCs. This receptor was identified in a man aged 18-30 years in good health. Some clones in this sample may be carry-over from other donors' samples. This CDR3 is CASSRALRLAGGENEQFF. Written as DNA, the CDR3 is TGCGCCAGCAGCCGTGCCCTCCGACTAGCGGGAGGGGAGAATGAGCAGTTCTTC.